The table lists the clone carrying this TCR beta chain with a few counts. Its specificity is unknown. CDR3 size: 12 residues. CDR1 is DFQATT, CDR2 SNEGSKA, per germline (reference sequence). This record comes from a study of regulatory T cells in long-lasting Graves disease. Overall study results and limits: Newly diagnosed disease favored TRBV20-1 and TRBJ2-1 over persistent disease. Since the sample size was small, accuracy may have been reduced.

In building TCR beta libraries, iRepertoire HTBI primers were used together with Arm-PCR of CDR3 regions. TCRdb passed the multiplex PCR reads through MiXCR, listing each CDR3 protein once. Of hundreds of thousands of distinct CDR3 sequences listed, about 16% are singletons. The sample's time point: newly diagnosed GD, antithyroid drugs for less than 3 months. RNA from PBMCs was the source of the TCR library. These data also featured in a second study, about T cells in Graves' hyperthyroidism and ophthalmopathy. That source notes: Most thyroid clonotypes with frequency above 0.001 were detected in blood.

This clonotype was sampled from a woman in her 30s with Graves disease. Source: peripheral blood mononuclear cells (PBMCs), taken at new diagnosis, from a patient treated with antithyroid drugs. The chain couples TRBV20-1 to TRBJ2-5; 7 nucleotides agree with TRBD1. The CDR3 DNA reads TGCAGCGACAGGGCGGTCGAGGAGACCCAGTACTTC. Translation: CSDRAVEETQYF.